This T cell receptor (beta chain) emerged from a study of blood T cell repertoires in COVID-19. Study as a whole: Donors in the United States, Italy and Spain gave samples during acute or convalescent COVID-19. PBMCs, B-cell-depleted T cells, or T cells were the source of the cDNA or gDNA that made up the material.

Authors' analysis steps: Reference gene primer amplification gave nucleated cell count estimates. The protocol was immunoSEQ multiplex PCR, while the TCRdb copy is restricted to in-frame clones and leaves out a portion. That table furnishes V, J and clone size, whereas the DNA furnished D and trimming. The sample consists of tens of thousands of clones, around 84% of them appearing once. Germline CDR1 and CDR2: LNHDA and SQIVND (reference sequence). The V end was cut by 7 bases, the J end by 1 base, with 10 bases between. The CDR3 has 13 amino acids. The sequenced material came from peripheral blood. The V and J genes are TRBV19 and TRBJ1-1; D is unclear. This receptor was taken from a man aged 50 to 59 with acute or convalescent COVID-19. The CDR3 region has the DNA TGTGCCAGTACAGGCAAAAAGAACACTGAAGCTTTCTTT. Protein product: CASTGKKNTEAFF.